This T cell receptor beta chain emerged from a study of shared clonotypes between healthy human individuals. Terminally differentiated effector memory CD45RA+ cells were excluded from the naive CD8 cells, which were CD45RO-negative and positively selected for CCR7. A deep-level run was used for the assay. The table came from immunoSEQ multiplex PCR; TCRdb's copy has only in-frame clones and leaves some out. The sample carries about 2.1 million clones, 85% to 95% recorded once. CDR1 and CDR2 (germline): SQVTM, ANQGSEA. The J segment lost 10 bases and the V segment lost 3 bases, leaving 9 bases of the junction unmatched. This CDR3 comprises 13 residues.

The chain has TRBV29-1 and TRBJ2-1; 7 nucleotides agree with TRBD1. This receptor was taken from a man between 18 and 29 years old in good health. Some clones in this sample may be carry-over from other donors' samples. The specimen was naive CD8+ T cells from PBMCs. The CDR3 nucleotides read TGCAGCGTTGAGGGTCAGGGGGTGAACGAGCAGTTCTTC. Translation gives CSVEGQGVNEQFF.